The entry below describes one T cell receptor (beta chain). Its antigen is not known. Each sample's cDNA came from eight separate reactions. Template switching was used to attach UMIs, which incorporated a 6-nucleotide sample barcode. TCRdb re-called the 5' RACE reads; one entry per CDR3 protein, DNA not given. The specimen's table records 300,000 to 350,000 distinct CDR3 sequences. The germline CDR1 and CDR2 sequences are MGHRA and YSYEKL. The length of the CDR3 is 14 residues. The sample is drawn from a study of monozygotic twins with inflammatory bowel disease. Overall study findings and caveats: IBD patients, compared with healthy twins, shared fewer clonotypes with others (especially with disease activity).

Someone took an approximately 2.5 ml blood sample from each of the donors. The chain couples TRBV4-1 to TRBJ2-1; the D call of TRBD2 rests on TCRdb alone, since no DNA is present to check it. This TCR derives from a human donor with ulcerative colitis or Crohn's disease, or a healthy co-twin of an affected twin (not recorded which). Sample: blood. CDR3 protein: CASSQYVGGAEQFF.